This T cell receptor beta chain was found in a study of technical replicates of blood from a handful of donors. A single count supports this clone. V dropped 1 base and J dropped 4 bases, with 11 bases sitting between them. Germline CDR1 and CDR2: SGHDT and YYEEEE. This CDR3 spans 14 amino acids. Sequenced by immunoSEQ multiplex PCR; TCRdb stores in-frame clones only, minus some. The profile shows 40,000 to 60,000 clones, 90% to 95% of them singletons. The chain is built from TRBV5-6 and TRBJ1-1; D gene ambiguous. This sequence was found in a human donor in good health. Some clones in this sample may be carry-over from other donors' samples. Source material: PBMCs. The CDR3 nucleotides are TGTGCCAGCAGCTTGCGAGGGATAGGCACTGAAGCTTTCTTT. Its translation: CASSLRGIGTEAFF.